This entry features one T cell receptor beta chain sequence. Its matching antigen is unknown. This sample is part of a study of cytomegalovirus exposure and HLA in healthy donors. The CDR3 covers 16 residues. V dropped 4 bases and J dropped 5; count of bases not matched to a gene: 8. Germline assignment: CDR1 MGHRA and CDR2 YSYEKL. Study outcomes and limitations: In a later analysis, productive TCRs from donors in an Asian-associated ancestry cluster reportedly carried fewer N-insertions than the cohort mean. The investigators catalogued 160 or so TCR beta chains as cytomegalovirus-associated.

With 60 Vbeta and 13 Jbeta primers, the PCR was carried out. Some clones are missing from TCRdb's copy, which holds only in-frame ones; the method was immunoSEQ multiplex PCR. The sample shows some 65,000 clones, around 73% of them seen only once. The chain uses TRBV4-1 and TRBJ2-2, with 9 bases aligning to TRBD1. The sample comprised PBMCs. This sequence was found in a girl aged 5-17 years in good health and CMV-seropositive. The CDR3 protein is CASSRSDRGTTGELFF. The CDR3 DNA is TGCGCCAGCAGCCGATCCGACAGGGGGACGACCGGGGAGCTGTTTTTT.